What follows are 26 T cell receptor beta chains derived from one specimen sequenced in a study of T cell repertoires in ileal Crohn's disease. Indicated time point: neoterminal ileum biopsy at postoperative endoscopy, about 6 months after surgery. Generated by immunoSEQ multiplex PCR, the TCRdb table keeps only in-frame clones and is missing some. The table records under 15,000 clones, more than 75% of them present only once. Sequencing was performed on ileal tissue. The receptors here all came from an adult with Crohn's disease.

The chain links TRBV5-4 to TRBJ2-1; a possible D gene is TRBD2 (7 bases). The length of the CDR3 is 17 residues. The ends were cut back, 0 bases at V and 5 bases at J, with 18 bases in the middle. The germline gives CDR1 SGHNT, CDR2 YYREEE (reference sequence). CDR3 amino acids: CASSLGRGAVVHNEQFF. CDR3 nucleotide sequence: TGTGCCAGCAGCTTGGGTCGGGGGGCCGTGGTTCACAATGAGCAGTTCTTC.

The V and J genes are TRBV12-2 and TRBJ1-1; the table's D call, TRBD1, was not checked against the DNA. TRBV12-2 is annotated as a pseudogene. The CDR3 length is 17 residues. CDR3 region: CASRLHPWTGRDTEAFF. Here the CDR3 DNA reads TGTGCAAGTCGCTTACATCCCTGGACAGGAAGGGACACTGAAGCTTTCTTT.

J is TRBJ2-5 and V is TRBV5-1; D possibly corresponds to TRBD1 (7 bases). Germline V lookup: CDR1 SGHRS, CDR2 YFSETQ. The CDR3 runs 17 residues. Trimming removed 1 base from V and 7 bases from J, with 23 bases in between. DNA of the CDR3: TGCGCCAGCAGCTTGATCGCGGGACAGATTCCCTCGAGGACCCAGTACTTC. Protein sequence: CASSLIAGQIPSRTQYF.

The CDR3 DNA reads as TGTGCCATCAGGACTAGTGGGGCTTCGGAGCAGTTCTTC. This sequence encodes CAIRTSGASEQFF. The V and J genes are TRBV10-3 and TRBJ2-1, with D possibly being TRBD2 (6 bases). The CDR3 extends over 13 amino acids. Germline CDR1 reads ENHRY; CDR2 reads SYGVKD. Trimming took 6 bases from V and 10 from J, leaving 16 bases between them.

The rearrangement links TRBV6-5 to TRBJ2-5; D possibly corresponds to TRBD2 (7 bases). V lost 7 bases, J lost 1 base, and 13 bases lay in between. From germline, CDR1 is MNHEY and CDR2 SVGAGI. This CDR3 region has 14 residues. This chain's CDR3 is CASKRGRAQETQYF. The CDR3 DNA sequence: TGTGCCAGCAAGAGGGGGAGGGCCCAAGAGACCCAGTACTTC.

V and J are TRBV5-6 and TRBJ2-7; the match to TRBD1 covers 9 bases. Losses at the gene ends were 3 bases for V and 6 bases for J; bases not matched to a gene: 7. The CDR3 runs 14 residues. The germline V gene has CDR1 SGHDT and CDR2 YYEEEE. The CDR3 loop reads CASSSGTGFREQYF. CDR3 sequence (DNA): TGTGCCAGCAGCTCCGGGACAGGGTTCCGCGAGCAGTACTTC.

This clone was recorded a few times. The chain joins TRBV5-1 to TRBJ1-2, with 9 bases aligning to TRBD1. Germline lookup yields CDR1 SGHRS and CDR2 YFSETQ. The trim removed 0 bases at V and 3 bases at J, leaving 12 bases unmatched. The CDR3 totals 18 residues. The CDR3 loop is CASSLGFAGQGLHYGYTF. Written as DNA, the CDR3 is TGCGCCAGCAGCTTGGGGTTTGCCGGACAGGGGTTACACTATGGCTACACCTTC.

The CDR3 coding sequence is TGTGCCAGCAGCTTCGACAGAGTATACGAGCAGTACTTC. It translates to CASSFDRVYEQYF. The chain has TRBV5-6 and TRBJ2-7; D perhaps matches TRBD1 (5 bases). CDR3 size: 13 residues. Germline V gene sequence: CDR1 SGHDT, CDR2 YYEEEE. V shed 2 bases and J shed 4 bases, with 10 bases lying between them.

A note on this clone: The same CDR3 arises from other DNA sequences in this sample as well. This chain connects TRBV27 to TRBJ1-2; D gene ambiguous. In germline, CDR1 is MNHEY, CDR2 SMNVEV (reference sequence). V was shortened by 2 bases and J by 0 bases, with 4 bases between the two germline ends. The CDR3 runs to 13 residues. Here the CDR3 reads CASSLGANYGYTF. The CDR3 DNA is TGTGCCAGCAGTTTAGGAGCTAACTATGGCTACACCTTC.

The CDR3 DNA reads as TGTGCCAGCAGGTACACAGGAAACACCATATATTTT. Residues: CASRYTGNTIYF. The chain couples TRBV2 to TRBJ1-3; D unclear. In germline, CDR1 is SNHLY, CDR2 FYNNEI. The CDR3 covers 12 residues. V dropped 6 bases and J dropped 4 bases, with 7 bases sitting between them.

The chain joins TRBV4-2 to TRBJ2-7; D may be TRBD1 (6 bases). Germline-derived CDR1 and CDR2 are LGHNA and YNFKEQ. The CDR3 is made up of 15 amino acids. Trimming took 3 bases from V and 1 from J, leaving 13 bases between them. The chain's CDR3 is CASSQLQGGSYEQYF. The CDR3 DNA reads as TGTGCCAGCAGCCAGTTACAGGGTGGATCCTACGAGCAGTACTTC.

The chain carries TRBV19 and TRBJ2-5, with 11 positions matching TRBD1. The closer fit of TRBJ2-7 to the DNA end suggests the J call may be wrong. The CDR3 sequence is 16 residues long. The germline V gene has CDR1 LNHDA and CDR2 SQIVND (reference sequence). CDR3 in amino acids: CASSIGMGQGGSEQYF. The CDR3 nucleotides are TGTGCCAGTAGTATAGGTATGGGACAGGGGGGAAGCGAGCAGTACTTC.

The V gene is TRBV25-1, the J gene TRBJ2-7, with 9 bases fitting TRBD1. The CDR3 spans 12 residues. Germline values: CDR1 MGHDK, CDR2 SYGVNS. Trimming cost V 9 bases and J 3 bases; bases outside gene matches: 3. The CDR3 DNA reads TGTGCCAGTCGGACAGGGGACTACGAGCAGTACTTC. This gives the protein CASRTGDYEQYF.

The chain combines TRBV11-2 with TRBJ2-7, with D tentatively TRBD1 (6 bases). The CDR3 covers 15 residues. V was trimmed by 5 bases and J by 2 bases, leaving 16 bases between them. Germline lookup yields CDR1 SGHAT and CDR2 FQNNGV. CDR3 region: CASSPGVGYTYEQYF. As DNA, the CDR3 is TGTGCCAGCAGCCCAGGGGTCGGGTATACCTACGAGCAGTACTTC.

The gene calls are TRBV18 and TRBJ2-1, with TRBD2 matching 10 bases. This CDR3 has 16 amino acids. Germline CDR1 is KGHSH and CDR2 is LQKENI. The trim removed 1 base at V and 6 bases at J, leaving 6 bases unmatched. CDR3 residues: CASSPLLAGFANEQFF. The CDR3 DNA sequence: TGTGCCAGCTCACCACTACTAGCGGGATTTGCCAATGAGCAGTTCTTC.

This clone came up once. V and J are TRBV10-1 and TRBJ1-2; D is ambiguous. Trimming pared 2 bases from V and 5 bases from J, leaving 9 bases between. The CDR3 runs 13 residues. Germline loops: CDR1 WNHNN, CDR2 SYGVQD (reference sequence). CDR3 amino acids: CASSEGGTYGYTF. The DNA of the CDR3 is TGCGCCAGCAGTGAGGGCGGAACATATGGCTACACCTTC.

This chain's CDR3 is CASSLDSREQPQHF. The CDR3 DNA reads TGCGCCAGCAGCTTGGACAGCAGAGAACAGCCCCAGCATTTT. The chain recombines TRBV5-1 with TRBJ1-5, with unresolved D. The CDR3 loop spans 14 amino acids. The V gene's germline CDR1 is SGHRS and CDR2 YFSETQ. The V end lost 0 bases, the J end lost 7 bases, and 11 bases lay between the germline ends.

This chain links TRBV7-8 with TRBJ1-3; 9 bases line up with TRBD1. The CDR3 has 15 residues. J gave up 6 bases and V 4 bases, and 7 bases lay outside the gene matches. Germline values: CDR1 SGHVS, CDR2 FQNEAQ. CDR3 sequence (DNA): TGTGCCAGCAGCTGGCGACAGGGGGAATCAAACACCATATATTTT. Its translation is CASSWRQGESNTIYF.

The sample holds one count of this clone. The V call is TRBV2, the J call TRBJ1-1, with D perhaps TRBD1 (5 bases). V was trimmed by 5 bases and J by 5 bases, leaving 15 bases between them. The CDR3 consists of 14 residues. The germline V gene has CDR1 SNHLY and CDR2 FYNNEI. In DNA, the CDR3 is TGTGCCAGCAGTCCGGGCAGGGCAGGGACTGAAGCTTTCTTT. Translated: CASSPGRAGTEAFF.

This sequence joins TRBV6-1 and TRBJ2-6; 9 nucleotides match TRBD1. Trimming removed 9 bases from V and 2 bases from J; junction bases left unmatched: 5. Germline V gives CDR1 MNHNS, CDR2 SASEGT. The CDR3 runs to 15 residues. The CDR3 loop reads CASDRGSAGANVLTF. The CDR3 DNA follows: TGTGCCAGTGACAGGGGGTCGGCTGGGGCCAACGTCCTGACTTTC.

This clone was seen only a few times. The chain joins TRBV10-2 to TRBJ2-3; D is ambiguous. Germline assignment: CDR1 WSHSY and CDR2 SAAADI. V dropped 4 bases and J dropped 2 bases, with 4 bases sitting between them. CDR3 length: 12 residues. CDR3 region: CASSATTDTQYF. CDR3 bases: TGCGCCAGCAGTGCTACCACAGATACGCAGTATTTT.

This chain joins TRBV6-1 and TRBJ2-3, with TRBD1 identical over 8 bases. CDR3 length equals 14 residues. With V trimmed by 3 bases and J by 5 bases, 4 bases remained unmatched. Germline values: CDR1 MNHNS, CDR2 SASEGT. The CDR3, as DNA: TGTGCCAGCAGTGACAGGGGGCGGGAAGATACGCAGTATTTT. It is translated as CASSDRGREDTQYF.

The chain couples TRBV14 to TRBJ1-4, with D perhaps matching TRBD1 (6 bases). V was shortened by 0 bases and J by 7 bases, with 12 bases between the two germline ends. The CDR3 spans 15 residues. Germline-derived CDR1 and CDR2 are SGHDN and FVKESK. The CDR3 sequence is CASSQDAGAGEKLFF. For the CDR3, the DNA is TGTGCCAGCAGCCAAGACGCGGGGGCTGGTGAAAAACTGTTTTTT.

The chain links TRBV7-2 to TRBJ1-2, with D maybe TRBD1 (5 bases). Between the trimmed V and J ends, which lost 4 bases and 2 bases, there was a span of 17 bases. The CDR3 length is 16 residues. Per germline, CDR1 SGHTA and CDR2 FQGNSA. CDR3 sequence (DNA): TGTGCCAGCAGCTCTTATGCGGGACGCGTAAACTATGGCTACACCTTC. Amino acid sequence: CASSSYAGRVNYGYTF.

This clone was seen only a few times. This chain joins TRBV11-3 and TRBJ2-7; D uncertain. V was pared by 5 bases and J by 6 bases, with 14 bases between. CDR3 length equals 13 residues. CDR1 and CDR2 (germline): SGHNT, YENEEA. The CDR3 nucleotides are TGTGCCAGCAGCCCCGGTCTGAGTGTCGAGCAGTACTTC. This translates into CASSPGLSVEQYF. Filled out from reference TRBV11-3 and TRBJ2-7, the complete variable domain reads EAGVVQSPRYKIIEKKQPVAFWCNPISGHNTLYWYLQNLGQGPELLIRYENEEAVDDSQLPKDRFSAERLKGVDSTLKIQPAELGDSAVYLCASSPGLSVEQYFGPGTRLTVT.

The rearrangement uses TRBV27 and TRBJ2-3; 8 nucleotides match TRBD1. Trimming at V came to 4 bases and at J to 1 base, leaving 4 bases not matched to a gene. The CDR3 is 15 amino acids. CDR1 is MNHEY and CDR2 is SMNVEV in the germline V gene (reference sequence). CDR3 protein: CASSYDRGRTDTQYF. In nucleotides, the CDR3 is TGTGCCAGCAGTTACGACAGGGGCCGCACAGATACGCAGTATTTT.